The source of this TCR beta chain is a study of T cells after posttransplantation cyclophosphamide. Study results and caveats: Later blood repertoires were often dominated by clones from the donor CD8+ memory compartment. TRB overlap between skin or GI tissue T cells and blood was limited. Recipient CMV seropositivity and CMV reactivation strongly tracked TRB clonality.

As for this clone: Antigen specificity is unknown.

A marrow graft followed busulfan-fludarabine conditioning, with cyclophosphamide on days +3 and +4. Libraries were prepared by immunoSEQ multiplex PCR; TCRdb keeps only in-frame clonotypes and omits some of them. In the table there are approximately 40,000 clones, over 75% of which are singletons. The CDR3 is 17 amino acids. The germline V gene encodes CDR1 SGHRS and CDR2 YFSETQ. The trim removed 1 base at V and 3 bases at J, leaving 8 bases unmatched. The sequences come from CD4+ T cells sorted from blood, collected 1,800 to 2,000 days after a stem cell transplant with posttransplant cyclophosphamide. This sequence joins TRBV5-1 and TRBJ2-5, with TRBD2 matching over 11 bases. The clonotype was recovered from a female patient in her 40s who received an allogeneic stem cell transplant from a related donor, was CMV-positive, and had no GVHD. T cells may partly derive from the graft donor. CDR3 residues: CASSLLLAGGMKETQYF. The CDR3 coding sequence is TGCGCCAGCAGCTTGTTGCTAGCGGGGGGTATGAAAGAGACCCAGTACTTC.